This T cell receptor (beta chain) was sequenced for a study of CD4+ T cells in melanoma. Assay used: immunoSEQ multiplex PCR; TCRdb lists only in-frame clones, some missing. The table shows some 21,000 clones, with about four fifths occurring only once. Study-wide findings and caveats: A reported correlation linked neoantigen-specific CD4+ T cells to CD8+, macrophage and B cell function. Neoantigen-specific CD4+ T cells in melanoma reportedly had diverse differentiation states.

This CDR3 region has 12 residues. Per germline, CDR1 SGHRS and CDR2 YFSETQ. Trimming pared 5 bases from V and 2 bases from J, leaving 7 bases between. About this clone: Its antigen remains unidentified.

The TCR originated in a human donor with melanoma. The sequenced sample was cells from a culture (not recorded whether cultured in vitro). The chain employs TRBV5-1 and TRBJ2-5; the D is unclear. CDR3 loop: CASSAGQETQYF. CDR3 in DNA: TGCGCCAGCAGTGCCGGGCAAGAGACCCAGTACTTC.